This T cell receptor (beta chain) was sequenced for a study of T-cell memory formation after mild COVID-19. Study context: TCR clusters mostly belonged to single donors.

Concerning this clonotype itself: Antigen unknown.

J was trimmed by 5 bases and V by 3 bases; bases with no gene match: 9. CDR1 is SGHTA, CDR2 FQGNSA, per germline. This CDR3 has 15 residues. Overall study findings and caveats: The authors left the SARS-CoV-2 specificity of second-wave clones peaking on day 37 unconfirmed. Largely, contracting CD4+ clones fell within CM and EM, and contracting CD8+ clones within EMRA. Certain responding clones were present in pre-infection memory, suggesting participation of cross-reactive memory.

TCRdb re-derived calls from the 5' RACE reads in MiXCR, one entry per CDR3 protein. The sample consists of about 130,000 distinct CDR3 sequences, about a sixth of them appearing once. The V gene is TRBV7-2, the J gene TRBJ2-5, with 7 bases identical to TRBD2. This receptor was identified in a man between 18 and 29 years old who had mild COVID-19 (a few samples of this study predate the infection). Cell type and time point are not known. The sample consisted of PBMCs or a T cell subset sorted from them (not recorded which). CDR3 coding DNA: TGTGCCAGCAGCTTGAGGTGGGGGGGTCGGGAGACCCAGTACTTC. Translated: CASSLRWGGRETQYF.